This T cell receptor (beta chain) was obtained from a study of T cell changes during pregnancy in multiple sclerosis. Libraries were prepared by immunoSEQ multiplex PCR; TCRdb keeps only in-frame clonotypes and omits some of them. The table includes 20,000 or so clones, about nine tenths detected once. Trimming at V came to 1 base and at J to 12 bases, leaving 8 bases not matched to a gene. CDR1 and CDR2 from the germline V gene are SGHRS and YFSETQ. This CDR3 is 14 amino acids long. This specimen was CD4+ T cells from peripheral blood mononuclear cells, taken after pregnancy. The source of this sequence is a female donor in good health, enrolled as a control in a pregnancy study. The rearrangement uses TRBV5-1 and TRBJ2-4; TRBD2 matches 9 bases. The DNA for the CDR3 is TGCGCCAGCAGCTTGTTAGCGGGGGCACCGGATCAGTACTTC. It encodes CASSLLAGAPDQYF. Variable domain in full (rest from reference TRBV5-1 and TRBJ2-4): KAGVTQTPRYLIKTRGQQVTLSCSPISGHRSVSWYQQTPGQGLQFLFEYFSETQRNKGNFPGRFSGRQFSNSRSEMNVSTLELGDSALYLCASSLLAGAPDQYFGAGTRLSVL.